This T cell receptor (beta chain) was recovered during a study of graft-versus-host responses after intestinal transplantation. The table came from immunoSEQ multiplex PCR; TCRdb's copy has only in-frame clones and leaves some out. The sample gives tens of thousands of clones, 92% of which show up once; roughly 0.72% is in the top ten. Germline CDR1 and CDR2: MDHEN and SYDVKM. This CDR3 is built from 18 residues. With V trimmed by 2 bases and J by 5 bases, 16 bases remained unmatched. The chain recombines TRBV28 with TRBJ2-5; 8 bases fit TRBD2. The sequencing here drew on PBMCs, taken 98 days after intestinal transplantation. The receptor's source is a human patient who received an intestinal transplant, so some T cells may come from the graft donor. The CDR3 loop is CASSLRVGSGRIRETQYF. Here the CDR3 DNA reads TGTGCCAGCAGTTTAAGGGTAGGCAGCGGGAGAATCAGGGAGACCCAGTACTTC.